This T cell receptor (beta chain) was obtained from a study of blood T cell repertoires in COVID-19. Study information: Material from acute and convalescent COVID-19 was sourced from the United States, Italy and Spain. T cells, B-cell-depleted T cells, or PBMCs provided the cDNA or gDNA that served as material.

CDR3 size: 11 residues. Germline values: CDR1 KGHSH, CDR2 LQKENI. The ends were cut back, 5 bases at V and 5 bases at J, with 6 bases in the middle. Original handling: How many nucleated cells were present was estimated from reference gene primer amplification. TCRdb keeps only in-frame clones here, not all; method: immunoSEQ multiplex PCR. The DNA was the basis for D and trimming; V, J and clone size are from that table. The sample contains roughly 59,000 clones, roughly four fifths of which appear only once. Relative to its sample, this clone is medium-sized (0.01 to 0.1%). The TCR comes from a human donor in a cohort sampled during active COVID-19. The chain is built from TRBV18 and TRBJ1-1, with D unresolved. Sequencing was done on a sample of peripheral blood. CDR3: CASSYATEAFF. The CDR3 coding sequence is TGTGCCAGCTCATACGCGACTGAAGCTTTCTTT.